This is a list of T cell receptor beta chains from one sample in a study of T and B cells in COVID-19 patients. TCRdb itself ran the multiplex PCR reads through MiXCR, one entry per CDR3 protein. The sample consists of some 15,000 distinct CDR3 sequences, 27% of them appearing once. What was sequenced was blood. These receptors all come from a human donor who had recovered from COVID-19. CDR3s include the opening cysteine and the closing phenylalanine or tryptophan. The order of the fields is D gene, V gene, clone size, J gene, CDR3 DNA, CDR3 protein. The D gene is left open where the match is weak. Some rows mark clone size as missing; the rest say once, few, many or name a class of expanded clone.

>NA|TRBV6-2/TRBV6-3|many|TRBJ2-2
TGTGCCAGCAGTTACGCCGCCGGGGAGCTGTTTTTT
CASSYAAGELFF
>TRBD1|TRBV5-1|NA|TRBJ2-7
TGCGCCAGCAGCTCCAGTCCCGGGACAGGGTCATACGAGCAGTACTTC
CASSSSPGTGSYEQYF
>NA|TRBV19|few|TRBJ1-1
TGTGCCAGTAAGAAACGAGAGAACACTGAAGCTTTCTTT
CASKKRENTEAFF
>TRBD1|TRBV10-1|NA|TRBJ2-2
TGCGCCAGCAGTCCTGAAAACAGGGGGCGTAACACCGGGGAGCTGTTTTTT
CASSPENRGRNTGELFF
>TRBD2|TRBV5-4|few|TRBJ2-1
TGTGCCAGCAGCTTGGGCGGGGGGGCCGCCTACAATGAGCAGTTCTTC
CASSLGGGAAYNEQFF
>TRBD2|TRBV20-1|NA|TRBJ2-1
TGCAGTGCTAATGACGAAGCGGGAGTCCACAATGAGCAGTTCTTC
CSANDEAGVHNEQFF
>NA|TRBV19|many|TRBJ1-5
TGTGCCAGTAGTATGTGGTCGGCCACCAATCAGCCCCAGCATTTT
CASSMWSATNQPQHF
>NA|TRBV6-5|few|TRBJ1-1
TGTGCCAGCAGTTACCGGCCAACCGAGAACACTGAAGCTTTCTTT
CASSYRPTENTEAFF
>NA|TRBV20-1|NA|TRBJ2-7
TGCAGTGCCCTACGACAGGCCTCCTACGAGCAGTACTTC
CSALRQASYEQYF
>NA|TRBV6-5|medium-sized|TRBJ2-2
TGTGCCAGCAGTTACTCGATCGGGGAGTTCACCGGGGAGCTGTTTTTT
CASSYSIGEFTGELFF
>NA|TRBV7-2|once|TRBJ2-3
TGTGCCAGCAGCAAAAGTTCAGATACGCAGTATTTT
CASSKSSDTQYF
>NA|TRBV7-6|few|TRBJ2-7
TGTGCCAGCAGCTCGCACAACAGTCCCGAGCAGTACTTC
CASSSHNSPEQYF
>NA|TRBV7-2|NA|TRBJ1-1
TGTGCCAGCAGCTCTTGGGAGAACACTGAAGCTTTCTTT
CASSSWENTEAFF
>TRBD2|TRBV20-1|NA|TRBJ2-7
TGCAGTGCCACTATAGCGGGGGCCTACGAGCAGTACTTC
CSATIAGAYEQYF
>NA|TRBV6-1|NA|TRBJ1-5
TGTGCCTCCGACCCCGCTAGGGGTGGCAATCAGCCCCAGCATTTT
CASDPARGGNQPQHF
>TRBD1|TRBV12-3/TRBV12-4|NA|TRBJ2-7
TGTGCCAGCAGTGGGGACAGGGCCTACGAGCAGTACTTC
CASSGDRAYEQYF
>TRBD1|TRBV27|many|TRBJ2-5
TGTGCCAGCAGTTCGACAGGGTTTCCAGAGACCCAGTACTTC
CASSSTGFPETQYF
>TRBD2|TRBV20-1|NA|TRBJ2-7
TGCAGTGCTAGCCCCACTAGCGGGAGGGGTTCCCAGCAGTACTTC
CSASPTSGRGSQQYF
>TRBD2|TRBV20-1|few|TRBJ2-1
TGCAGTGCTAGCGCCTCTACGTGGGAGGGATACAATGAGCAGTTCTTC
CSASASTWEGYNEQFF
>NA|TRBV7-9|few|TRBJ2-3
TGTGCCAGCAGCGTCATTAGAGGGGCGGGCACAGATACGCAGTATTTT
CASSVIRGAGTDTQYF
>NA|TRBV4-3|NA|TRBJ1-2
TGCGCCAGCAGCCAATTGCAGGTTAGCTATGGCTACACCTTC
CASSQLQVSYGYTF
>NA|TRBV19|medium-sized|TRBJ1-6
TGTGCCAGTACTCCGGGGGGTAATTCACCCCTCCACTTT
CASTPGGNSPLHF
>NA|TRBV19|many|TRBJ1-1
TGTGCCAGTAATCACAGGGACACTGAAGCTTTCTTT
CASNHRDTEAFF
>NA|TRBV21-1|NA|TRBJ2-7
TGTGCCAGCAGCACGCCAAAAGACGGGTCGCCCTACGAGCAGTACTTC
CASSTPKDGSPYEQYF
>TRBD1|TRBV5-6|many|TRBJ2-7
TGTGCCAGCAGCCGGGACAGGGGGCTTTACGAGCAGTACTTC
CASSRDRGLYEQYF
>TRBD2|TRBV5-8|few|TRBJ2-3
TGTGCCAGCAGCCCCCTGACTAGCAGCACAGATACGCAGTATTTT
CASSPLTSSTDTQYF
>TRBD1|TRBV19|NA|TRBJ1-4
TGTGCCAGTAGTCGTGAGGACAGGGATCGAAGGGAAAAACTGTTTTTT
CASSREDRDRREKLFF
>NA|TRBV12-3/TRBV12-4|many|TRBJ2-5
TGTGCCAGCCGACCGGGACTCCAGATAGAGACCCAGTACTTC
CASRPGLQIETQYF
>NA|TRBV6-2/TRBV6-3|NA|TRBJ2-4
TGTGCCAGCAGTTACTCGGGGGACCGGGCCAAAAACATTCAGTACTTC
CASSYSGDRAKNIQYF
>TRBD2|TRBV28|few|TRBJ2-1
TGTGCCAGCAGGACGGGGGGGCTCACGTGGGATGAGCAGTTCTTC
CASRTGGLTWDEQFF
>TRBD1|TRBV6-5|NA|TRBJ2-4
TGTGCCAGCAGGGGACAGTCGCGCATTCAGTACTTC
CASRGQSRIQYF
>TRBD1|TRBV19|NA|TRBJ1-1
TGTGCCAGTAGTATGGACAGGGGCGGAGGTTTCGCTGAAGCTTTCTTT
CASSMDRGGGFAEAFF
>TRBD1|TRBV27|medium-sized|TRBJ2-2
TGTGCCAGCAGGTACAGGGGGCATAACGGGGAGCTGTTTTTT
CASRYRGHNGELFF
>NA|TRBV6-5|NA|TRBJ1-5
TGTGCCAGCAGGAGATCATTCTCACCGAGGCAGCCCCAGCATTTT
CASRRSFSPRQPQHF
>NA|TRBV24-1|NA|TRBJ2-3
TGTGCCACCAGTGATCACCGCAGGATGGGGCAAGATACGCAGTATTTT
CATSDHRRMGQDTQYF
>NA|TRBV18|NA|TRBJ1-3
TGTGCCAGCTCACCGTTGGAGAGTGGAAACACCATATATTTT
CASSPLESGNTIYF
>NA|TRBV10-3|NA|TRBJ1-3
TGTGCCATCAGTGTCCGGCCCGAAGGGTTCGTCTCTGGAAACACCATATATTTT
CAISVRPEGFVSGNTIYF
>TRBD1|TRBV7-9|few|TRBJ2-1
TGTGCCAGCAGCTTGCTCAGGGGGCTTGAGGGGGAGCAGTTCTTC
CASSLLRGLEGEQFF
>NA|TRBV18|medium-sized|TRBJ2-2
TGTGCCAGCTCACCATGGGGGCCGAACACCGGGGAGCTGTTTTTT
CASSPWGPNTGELFF
>NA|TRBV29-1|medium-sized|TRBJ1-2
TGCAGCGTTGAAGGTGGGTCAGCAACTAACTATGGCTACACCTTC
CSVEGGSATNYGYTF
>TRBD1|TRBV18|NA|TRBJ1-1
TGTGCCAGCTCATTGGACAGGGGGCGCGGAGCTTTCTTT
CASSLDRGRGAFF
>NA|TRBV28|NA|TRBJ1-5
TGTGCCAGCAGGCCAGGGGTCGAACAGCCCCAGCATTTT
CASRPGVEQPQHF
>NA|TRBV13|many|TRBJ2-2
TGTGCCAGCAGCTCCTACGGTAGCGAAAACACCGGGGAGCTGTTTTTT
CASSSYGSENTGELFF